The present T cell receptor beta chain was sequenced within a study of blood T cells in healthy people across ages (dated by TCRdb to 2015 to 2017). Looking at the study overall: In model experiments, template switching captured about one uniquely barcoded TCR beta cDNA molecule for every two T cells. Donors were grouped into four age groups: young (average approximately 15 years), middle-aged (39), aged (around 60) and long-lived (approximately 81). The study analyzed two additional independent replicas of 1 million unique cDNA reads from the same blood draw for two donors, one aged 18 to 29 and one aged 80 or older. The study measured age-related changes in TCR beta repertoire diversity using deep sequencing normalized with unique cDNA molecular identifiers. Donors of different ages were randomly distributed across sequencing lanes to avoid experimental bias.

Systemically healthy Caucasian individuals from Russia, 39 in total and aged roughly 6 to 95 years, were included as donors. Each donor gave ten milliliters of peripheral blood, collected into EDTA-treated Vacutainer tubes. Ficoll-Paque density-gradient centrifugation was used to isolate PBMCs, with at least 6 million obtained per sample. Trizol reagent was used to extract total RNA from the PBMCs, yielding at least 5 micrograms per sample. Naive CD45RAhigh/CD27high T cell percentages were measured by flow cytometry on a PBMC aliquot from every donor. What the study reported, not specific to this receptor: The percentage of naive T cells measured by flow cytometry correlated strongly with observed TCR beta diversity. Compared with the aged group, the long-lived group had more naive CD4+ T cells, fewer expanded clones and increased TCR diversity, a pattern suggesting age selection. Because donor CMV infection status was unknown, age-related changes in expanded clonotypes were potentially confounded. As age increased, observed TCR beta diversity per million T cells dropped in a roughly linear way, and a significant reduction was already evident by age 40. Estimates of total diversity based on one million sequenced T cells were regarded as lower bounds and as underestimates. Because profiling used bulk unsorted PBMCs, naive and antigen-experienced compartments could not be compared conclusively.

Reading from cysteine to phenylalanine, the CDR3 counts 15 amino acids. Only the CDR3 DNA is retained, 45 bases long and in frame from the first base. Trimmed from V: 6 bases; trimmed from J: 8 bases; junction bases lacking a gene match: 14. Via the germline V gene (reference sequence), CDR1 is DFQATT and CDR2 SNEGSKA. About this clonotype: Its antigen is not yet known. Base qualities are missing; no much larger clone stands one base away.

Libraries were built with 5' RACE. Sequencing instrument: Illumina HiSeq 2500. A second roughly 7 to 12 cycle PCR used a sample-barcoded 5' primer and a J-beta primer mix. A unique molecular identifier was introduced onto each TCR beta cDNA molecule by a template-switch 5' adaptor carrying 12 random nucleotides. Each sample yielded at least 3 million CDR3-containing paired-end reads. All of the RNA was converted into first-strand cDNA using the Mint cDNA synthesis kit, with a TRBC-specific oligonucleotide serving as the primer. Following uracil-DNA glycosylase treatment, a first 18-cycle PCR with universal primers M1SS and BC2_uni_R was performed on all cDNA. The study's processing was this. For normalization, 1 million high-quality reads were randomly selected from each sample, with every read carrying a distinct molecular identifier. Reads sharing molecular identifiers were discarded rather than binned into consensus sequences. MiTCR, set to a Q25 quality threshold and the strictest error-elimination algorithm, was used for CDR3 identification, clonotype clustering and error correction. A nonparametric unseen species model with Euler transformation was used to estimate a lower bound on total TCR beta diversity. TCRdb ran its own pipeline on the public reads, namely fastp trimming at Q25 and MiXCR clone calling, and kept in-frame beta chains. Entries are consolidated by CDR3 protein sequence, retaining the most common genes and DNA. None of the V and J calls come from the authors' own analysis; TCRdb made them. Here the sample has about 780,000 distinct CDR3 sequences; less than 60% occur a single time. The ten largest clones add up to around 18% of the sample.

The receptor comes from a man at least 80 years old in good health. Recombination linked TRBV20-1 to TRBJ2-1; TRBD1 aligns with 9 central bases. The sequencing input was blood. This receptor has the CDR3 CSATSGTGYMDEQFF. The sequenced DNA is TGCAGTGCGACGTCCGGGACAGGGTATATGGATGAGCAGTTCTTC.